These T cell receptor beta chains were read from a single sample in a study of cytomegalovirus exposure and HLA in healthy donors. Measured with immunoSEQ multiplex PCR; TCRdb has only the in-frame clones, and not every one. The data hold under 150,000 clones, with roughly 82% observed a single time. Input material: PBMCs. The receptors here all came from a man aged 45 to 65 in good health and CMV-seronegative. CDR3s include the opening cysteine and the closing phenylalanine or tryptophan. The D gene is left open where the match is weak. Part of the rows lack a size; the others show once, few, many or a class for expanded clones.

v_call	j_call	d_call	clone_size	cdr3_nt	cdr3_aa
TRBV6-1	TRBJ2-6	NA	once	TGTGCCGGGGCTAGGGTGGCCGGGGCCAACGTCCTGACTTTC	CAGARVAGANVLTF
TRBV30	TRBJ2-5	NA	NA	TGTGCCTGGAGTGTACCCGGGGCCCAGTACTTC	CAWSVPGAQYF
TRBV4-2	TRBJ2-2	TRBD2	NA	TGTGCCAGCAGCCAGGACGGGACTAGCGGGATTTTCACCGGGGAGCTGTTTTTT	CASSQDGTSGIFTGELFF
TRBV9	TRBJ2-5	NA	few	TGTGCCAGCGCCCCCGGCGGGGCCCCGGGGGAGACCCAGTACTTC	CASAPGGAPGETQYF
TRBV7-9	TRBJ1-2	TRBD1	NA	TGTGCCAGCAGTGACAGGGTCTATGGCTACACCTTC	CASSDRVYGYTF
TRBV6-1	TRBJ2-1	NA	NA	TGTGCCAGCAGTGAATTTGGATCAGAGGAGTTCTTC	CASSEFGSEEFF
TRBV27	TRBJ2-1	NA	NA	TGTGCCAGCAGACGTACAGGGTACAATGAGCAGTTCTTC	CASRRTGYNEQFF
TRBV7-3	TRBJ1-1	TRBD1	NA	TGTGCCAGCAGCTGGGACAGGGAGAACACTGAAGCTTTCTTT	CASSWDRENTEAFF
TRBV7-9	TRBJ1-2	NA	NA	TGTGCCAGCAGCTTAGGGCAGGTTAACTCAAATGGCTACACCTTC	CASSLGQVNSNGYTF
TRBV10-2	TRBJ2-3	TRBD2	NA	TGCGCCAGCAAATCGGGACTAGCGGGGGTTGCAGATACGCAGTATTTT	CASKSGLAGVADTQYF
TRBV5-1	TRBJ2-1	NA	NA	TGCGCCAGCAGCTTGGGGACAGAGATATACAATGAGCAGTTCTTC	CASSLGTEIYNEQFF
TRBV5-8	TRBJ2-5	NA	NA	TGTGCCAGCAGGGGGCAAAAGGCGACCCAGTACTTC	CASRGQKATQYF
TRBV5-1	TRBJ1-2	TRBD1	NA	TGCGCCAGCAGCACCGACAGGGCCCCTTATGGCTACACCTTC	CASSTDRAPYGYTF
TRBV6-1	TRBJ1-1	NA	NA	TGTGCCAGCAGTGCTGCAGGGACTCTGACTGAAGCTTTCTTT	CASSAAGTLTEAFF
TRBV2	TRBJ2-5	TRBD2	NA	TGTGCCAGCAGTGAATTAACTAGCGGACAAGAGACCCAGTACTTC	CASSELTSGQETQYF
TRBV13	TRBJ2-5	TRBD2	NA	TGTGCCAGCAGCTTCTCCCTAGTAGCGGGGGGGCCGAGGGAGACCCAGTACTTC	CASSFSLVAGGPRETQYF
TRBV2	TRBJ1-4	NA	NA	TGTGCCAGCATTGCTCTAGGCGGCAATGAAAAACTGTTTTTT	CASIALGGNEKLFF
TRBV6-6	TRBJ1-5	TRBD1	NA	TGTGCCAGCAGTCCCCGGATGCGACAGGGGGATCAGCCCCAGCATTTT	CASSPRMRQGDQPQHF
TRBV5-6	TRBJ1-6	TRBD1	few	TGTGCCAGCAGCCCGCTAACAGGGGTCTCCTATAATTCACCCCTCCACTTT	CASSPLTGVSYNSPLHF
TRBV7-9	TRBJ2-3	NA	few	TGTGCCAGCAGCTTAGGCCACAGAGGCACAGATACGCAGTATTTT	CASSLGHRGTDTQYF
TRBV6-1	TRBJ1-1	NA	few	TGTGCCAGCAGTGATTCCCTTCCCAGGATGCGTACTGAAGCTTTCTTT	CASSDSLPRMRTEAFF
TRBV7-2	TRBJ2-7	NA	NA	TGTGCCAGCAGCTTAGGCAGATCCTACGAGCAGTACTTC	CASSLGRSYEQYF
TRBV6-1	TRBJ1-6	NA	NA	TGTGCCAGCAGTGTGGACAGAAGGGGCACTAATAATTCACCCCTCCACTTT	CASSVDRRGTNNSPLHF
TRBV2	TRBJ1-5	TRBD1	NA	TGTGCCAGCAGTAGACAGGGAAACAATCAGCCCCAGCATTTT	CASSRQGNNQPQHF
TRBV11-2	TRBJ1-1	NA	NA	TGTGCCAGCAGCCTCAGACGAGGGGGAACTGAAGCTTTCTTT	CASSLRRGGTEAFF
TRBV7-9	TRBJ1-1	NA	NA	TGTGCCAGCAGCCCCCGTCACACTGAAGCTTTCTTT	CASSPRHTEAFF
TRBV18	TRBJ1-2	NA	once	TGTGCCAGCTCAGAGGGACAAGGGAAGTCCTATGGCTACACCTTC	CASSEGQGKSYGYTF
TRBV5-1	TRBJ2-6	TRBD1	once	TGCGCCAGCAGCCGCGGCCCAGGGGGCCCTGGGGCCAACGTCCTGACTTTC	CASSRGPGGPGANVLTF
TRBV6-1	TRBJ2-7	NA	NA	TGTGCCAGCAAGCCCGGACAGAACTACGAGCAGTACTTC	CASKPGQNYEQYF
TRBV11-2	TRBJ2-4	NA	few	TGTGCCAGCAGCCCTATAGGGGGGGTGAACATTCAGTACTTC	CASSPIGGVNIQYF
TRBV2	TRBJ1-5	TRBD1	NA	TGTGCCAGCTGCCCGTTGGGACAGGCAGGGCAGCCCCAGCATTTT	CASCPLGQAGQPQHF
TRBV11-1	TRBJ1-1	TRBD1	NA	TGTGCCACTCGGACAGGACGAACTGAAGCTTTCTTT	CATRTGRTEAFF
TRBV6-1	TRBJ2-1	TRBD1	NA	TGTGCCAGCAGTGAAGCGCGAGGGACAGGGTTGGAGCAGTTCTTC	CASSEARGTGLEQFF
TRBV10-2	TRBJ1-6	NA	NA	TGCGCCAGCACCGCCGACATTTGGAATTCACCCCTCCACTTT	CASTADIWNSPLHF
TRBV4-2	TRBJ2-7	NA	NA	TGTGCCAGCAGCCAAGAGGGACTTCTCTCCTACGAGCAGTACTTC	CASSQEGLLSYEQYF
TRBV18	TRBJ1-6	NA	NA	TGTGCCAGCTCACCGCCGACAGGTTTTGGTCCCCTCCACTTT	CASSPPTGFGPLHF
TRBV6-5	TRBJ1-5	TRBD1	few	TGTGCCAGCAGTTACTCGCCAGGGGGCCAGCCCCAGCATTTT	CASSYSPGGQPQHF
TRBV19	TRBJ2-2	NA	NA	TGTGCCAGTAGTAGCCAGGGAACCGGGGAGCTGTTTTTT	CASSSQGTGELFF
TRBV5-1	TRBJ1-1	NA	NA	TGCGCCAGCAGCTCTCTAATGAACACTGAAGCTTTCTTT	CASSSLMNTEAFF
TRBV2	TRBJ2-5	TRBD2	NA	TGTGCCAGCAGTGTCGGCATACTAGCGGGGGGGCTGGGGGAGACCCAGTACTTC	CASSVGILAGGLGETQYF
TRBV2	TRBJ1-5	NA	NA	TGTGCCAGCAGTGATTCAGGCGTCAATCAGCCCCAGCATTTT	CASSDSGVNQPQHF
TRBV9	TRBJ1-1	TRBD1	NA	TGTGCCAGCAGCGGGGACAGGGCGTACAGGAACACTGAAGCTTTCTTT	CASSGDRAYRNTEAFF
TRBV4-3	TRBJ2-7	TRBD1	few	TGCGCCAGCAGCCAAGAAGCAGGACAGGGGTATTACGAGCAGTACTTC	CASSQEAGQGYYEQYF
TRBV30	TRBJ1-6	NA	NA	TGTGCCTGGAGTGTAATGCAGATCAGCTCCTATAATTCACCCCTCCACTTT	CAWSVMQISSYNSPLHF